What follows are 15 T cell receptor beta chains derived from one specimen sequenced in a study of cytomegalovirus exposure and HLA in healthy donors (dated by TCRdb to about 2017). The library was generated by the immunoSEQ multiplex PCR assay. The multiplex PCR relied on a mix of 60 forward primers for TCR Vbeta segments and 13 reverse primers for TCR Jbeta segments. Drawn from immuneACCESS, this table holds only the in-frame rearrangements with V and J called that TCRdb kept. Clones are partly lost; checked studies trace under half to an unresolved V gene and leave the rest unexplained. Counted in this sample were roughly 190,000 clones; over 70% of them appeared once. Clones ranked in the top ten supply 3.5% to 4% of the sample. The sequenced material came from PBMCs. The receptors were gathered from a man in his fifties in good health and CMV-seronegative.

The CDR3 DNA is TGCAGCGCGCTGATGGGACAGGGGTTTCATACGCAGTATTTT. Protein sequence: CSALMGQGFHTQYF. V usage is TRBV29-1 and J usage is TRBJ2-3; 10 bases are a match to TRBD1. The CDR3 has 14 amino acids. From germline, CDR1 is SQVTM and CDR2 ANQGSEA. J gave up 7 bases and V 7 bases, and 11 bases lay outside the gene matches.

This chain uses TRBV5-1 with TRBJ2-1, with D tentatively TRBD2 (5 bases). The V gene lost 0 bases and the J gene lost 8 bases, with 12 bases spanning the gap. The length of the CDR3 is 14 residues. Looked up from germline, CDR1 is SGHRS and CDR2 is YFSETQ. Written as DNA, the CDR3 is TGCGCCAGCAGCTTGGAGCGGACCGGGGATGAGCAGTTCTTC. Its protein is CASSLERTGDEQFF.

The chain joins TRBV19 to TRBJ1-5, with TRBD1 identical over 8 bases. Germline V gives CDR1 LNHDA, CDR2 SQIVND (reference sequence). The CDR3 extends over 17 amino acids. Unmatched junction bases numbered 11, after V lost 0 bases and J lost 7 bases. CDR3: CASSIDRGRGPGQPQHF. DNA for the CDR3: TGTGCCAGTAGTATAGATCGAGGCAGGGGGCCGGGCCAGCCCCAGCATTTT.

The chain employs TRBV23-1 and TRBJ2-1; 9 bases agree with TRBD1. Being an ORF, TRBV23-1 has a function that is uncertain. After removal of 4 bases from V and 8 bases from J, the junction contained 3 bases not matched to a gene. CDR3 length equals 13 residues. The CDR3 is CASSPGTGYEQFF. CDR3 DNA: TGCGCCAGCAGTCCCGGGACAGGGTATGAGCAGTTCTTC.

The chain uses TRBV27 and TRBJ2-5; tentatively, D is TRBD2 (5 bases). The V gene's germline CDR1 is MNHEY and CDR2 SMNVEV (reference sequence). The CDR3 loop spans 15 amino acids. Trimming took 4 bases from V and 3 from J, leaving 15 bases between them. The CDR3: CASSSLGSGKETQYF. The CDR3, as DNA: TGTGCCAGCAGTTCTCTCGGTTCGGGGAAAGAGACCCAGTACTTC.

This chain links TRBV6-6 with TRBJ1-1, with 7 nucleotides matching TRBD1. CDR3 length equals 14 residues. CDR1 and CDR2 from the germline V gene are MNHNY and SVGAGI (reference sequence). With V trimmed by 5 bases and J by 5 bases, 8 bases remained unmatched. The CDR3 bases are TGTGCCAGCAGTCAGGGGGAGAGGTGGACTGAAGCTTTCTTT. Translation: CASSQGERWTEAFF.

V and J are TRBV6-1 and TRBJ1-4, with 7 positions matching TRBD1. Germline lookup yields CDR1 MNHNS and CDR2 SASEGT. There are 13 residues in the CDR3. V was clipped by 5 bases and J by 6 bases; unmatched bases: 3. The DNA of the CDR3 is TGTGCCAGCAGTTTCGGACAGGATGAAAAACTGTTTTTT. This encodes CASSFGQDEKLFF.

V is TRBV11-2 and J is TRBJ2-5; 7 bases agree with TRBD2. The CDR3 has 16 amino acids. V lost 5 bases to trimming and J lost 4 bases; unmatched junction nucleotides: 13. Looked up from germline, CDR1 is SGHAT and CDR2 is FQNNGV. This CDR3 reads CASSPRAIERGETQYF. The CDR3 DNA sequence: TGTGCCAGCAGCCCCCGGGCAATTGAGCGGGGAGAGACCCAGTACTTC.

CDR3 in amino acids: CASSFATRGVDGYTF. CDR3 in DNA: TGTGCCAGCAGCTTCGCGACAAGGGGCGTGGATGGCTACACCTTC. The chain has TRBV7-2 and TRBJ1-2; weak D call: TRBD1 (5 bases). Trimming removed 3 bases from V and 6 bases from J, with 17 bases in between. This CDR3 has 15 amino acids. Germline values: CDR1 SGHTA, CDR2 FQGNSA.

J is TRBJ2-7 and V is TRBV5-6; D ambiguous. The germline CDR1 and CDR2 sequences are SGHDT and YYEEEE. The V and J ends lost 2 bases and 5 bases respectively, with 11 bases between them. CDR3 length: 13 residues. The CDR3 sequence: CASSFLGSDEQYF. In DNA, the CDR3 is TGTGCCAGCAGCTTCCTAGGATCCGACGAGCAGTACTTC.

The chain employs TRBV5-1 and TRBJ2-3, with 9 nucleotides matching TRBD2. Trimming removed 0 bases from V and 3 bases from J; junction bases left unmatched: 5. Germline V CDR1 and CDR2: SGHRS, YFSETQ. The CDR3 spans 16 residues. Here the CDR3 DNA reads TGCGCCAGCAGCTTGGGGTTAGCGGGGGCTACAGATACGCAGTATTTT. It yields the protein CASSLGLAGATDTQYF.

This sequence joins TRBV11-2 and TRBJ2-7; 9 bases align to TRBD2. J was trimmed by 3 bases and V by 5 bases; bases with no gene match: 5. The germline V gene has CDR1 SGHAT and CDR2 FQNNGV. The CDR3 covers 14 residues. The CDR3 coding sequence is TGTGCCAGCAGCATGACTAGCGGACACTACGAGCAGTACTTC. This codes for CASSMTSGHYEQYF. The whole variable domain, filled in from reference TRBV11-2 and TRBJ2-7, reads EAGVAQSPRYKIIEKRQSVAFWCNPISGHATLYWYQQILGQGPKLLIQFQNNGVVDDSQLPKDRFSAERLKGVDSTLKIQPAKLEDSAVYLCASSMTSGHYEQYFGPGTRLTVT.

V usage is TRBV27 and J usage is TRBJ2-2, with 11 bases lining up with TRBD1. The CDR3 extends over 15 amino acids. Losses at the gene ends were 8 bases for V and 7 bases for J; bases not matched to a gene: 9. In germline, CDR1 is MNHEY, CDR2 SMNVEV (reference sequence). The CDR3 region is CASRPGQGAFGELFF. In DNA form, the CDR3 reads TGTGCCAGCCGACCTGGACAGGGGGCTTTCGGGGAGCTGTTTTTT.

The rearrangement links TRBV5-1 to TRBJ1-1, with D uncertain. Per germline, CDR1 SGHRS and CDR2 YFSETQ. Trimming took 0 bases from V and 1 from J, leaving 13 bases between them. The CDR3 sequence is 16 residues long. CDR3 bases: TGCGCCAGCAGCTTGGGGAGTTCCAGCTCGAACACTGAAGCTTTCTTT. Its protein is CASSLGSSSSNTEAFF.

J is TRBJ2-2 and V is TRBV21-1; the DNA was not used to check the table's D call, TRBD2. TRBV21-1 is designated a pseudogene. The CDR3 consists of 13 residues. The CDR3 region is CASSTFDTGELFF. For the CDR3, the DNA is TGTGCCAGCAGCACCTTTGACACCGGGGAGCTGTTTTTT.